Reported below is one TCR beta chain. No antigen is known for it. The record has no base qualities; no much larger clone is one base away. CD8 naive samples were obtained by positive selection for CCR7 among CD45RO-negative cells, yielding a CD45RA+CCR7+ population from which TemRA cells were excluded. The donors were healthy, HIV-negative adults who had no recently reported acute infections or vaccinations. All donors were Caucasian adults living in Nashville, Tennessee, USA. Blood was collected by leukapheresis, and PBMCs were isolated by Ficoll-Histopaque density gradient centrifugation and then cryopreserved in liquid nitrogen vapor phase. Analytical flow cytometry was used to check the purity and quantity of each magnetically sorted T cell population. Genomic DNA was isolated from every sorted fraction and measured by UV absorbance on a Nanodrop 2000c. This entry is derived from a study of shared clonotypes between healthy human individuals (dated by TCRdb to the early 2020s). In terms of the full investigation: A few men and a couple of women, aged 18 to 49 years, made up the cohort. Per donor, three plates each were used for CD4 naive and CD4 memory, two for CD8 naive, and one for CD8 memory. To estimate repertoire size and how much clonotypes are shared between individuals, the study performed deep sequencing of blood TCR repertoires from a few healthy adults. Libraries were prepared and TCR repertoires were sequenced by different laboratories using diverse techniques, in order to increase sequencing depth and limit assay-specific biases. Each donor's leukapheresis produced roughly between roughly 0.85 and 10 billion PBMCs.

The investigation overall reported the following: Clonotypes shared by all four sorted-subset donors showed higher generation probabilities than non-shared clonotypes. When a handful of donors were compared, the shared fraction of clonotypes was approximately 5% for naive CD4, less than 4% for naive CD8, more than 2% for memory CD4, and less than 0.5% for memory CD8. Even with the large sequencing depth, rarefaction of the sorted-subset datasets indicated that sequencing was incomplete. Because the study included only a small number of donors, the genetic and exposure-history diversity represented was limited. Sampling was limited to blood, and TCR repertoires in tissue likely differ from TCR repertoires in blood. Pairwise subsampling led to the expectation that sequencing depth would affect the degree of clonotype sharing among donors. Larger estimated clonotype richness was generally found for naive subsets than for memory subsets.

The V end loses 5 bases and the J end loses 0 bases, and a stretch of 8 bases separates them. CDR1 and CDR2 were assigned from the germline V gene (reference sequence) as MNHEY and SMNVEV. The CDR3 runs 14 amino acids, cysteine and phenylalanine included. The only DNA kept is the CDR3, 42 bases in frame from the first base. Using the deep immunoSEQ assay, TCR CDR3 regions were amplified from genomic DNA by multiplex PCR. Extracted genomic DNA from each cell subset was distributed evenly across all wells of several immunoSEQ 96-well plates, and each plate was treated as a replicate. For sorted subsets, 200 to 250 ng of genomic DNA, equivalent to tens of thousands of T cell genomes, went into each replicate PCR. Purified libraries were measured with a Qubit 3.0 fluorometer, size-checked on a Bioanalyzer 2100, and measured again with the KAPA Library Quantification kit. Every immunoSEQ 96-well plate was sequenced on a separate single-read 150-cycle Illumina NextSeq 550 flow cell. Turning to the authors' computational methods: Because the immunoSEQ output included only junctional sequences and no quality scores, the filtering could not be the same as the filtering used for full-length reads. To assign V/J genes and CDR3, sequences were annotated using PyIR, a Python wrapper for IgBLAST v1.9, with IMGT germline references. Any read was removed if the V/J assignment was weak (E-value above 1e-6), the CDR3 was missing, or the read contained stop codons, out-of-frame junctions, or ambiguous translated residues. V3J clonotypes were defined as sequences sharing the same inferred V gene, J gene, and CDR3 amino acid sequence. To compute the percentage overlap between repertoires, the number of shared unique clonotypes was divided by the size of the smaller repertoire. Repertoire richness was assessed with RTK rarefaction, the Chao1 estimator, and Recon v2.1 estimates of unobserved clonotypes. For all TCRbeta clonotypes obtained by the gDNA method from a few donors, generation probabilities were computed with OLGA. The immuneACCESS repertoire file appears here via TCRdb, limited to in-frame rearrangements. These files lack a portion of the clones; in checked studies, under half of the deficit traces to unresolved V genes, and the cause of the others is not known. For V, J and clone size, that table is used; D and trimming come from the DNA. The sample contains about 1.9 million clones, 93% of them found a single time. In total, the top ten clones hold around 1.8% of the sample.

Sequenced input: naive CD8+ T cells from PBMCs. The sample's cell subset or site, from its label and the paper: CD45RA+CCR7+. The sequence is built from TRBV27 and TRBJ2-1; the D gene lacks a confident call. This sequence was found in a man younger than 30 in good health. Some clones in this sample may be carry-over from other donors' samples. The CDR3 here reads CASSKLSSYNEQFF. In nucleotide form, the sequence is TGTGCCAGCAGTAAATTAAGCTCCTACAATGAGCAGTTCTTC.